These T cell receptor beta chains were read from a single sample in a study of early T cells in non-severe SARS-CoV-2 infection. From the 5' RACE reads, TCRdb called clonotypes with MiXCR, one entry per CDR3 protein. In the table there are approximately 66,000 distinct CDR3 sequences, over 10% of which are singletons. The sample taken for sequencing was whole blood. These receptors all stem from an adult who was a healthcare worker with PCR-confirmed SARS-CoV-2 infection or an uninfected control (not recorded which). Both conserved end residues are part of each CDR3. The order of the fields is V gene, J gene, clone size, D gene, CDR3 protein, CDR3 DNA. A D gene is named only where the DNA matches it firmly. Size is omitted from some rows. Given values are once, few, many or a class for expanded clones.

TRBV29-1	TRBJ1-2	many	TRBD1	CSADRGNYGYTF	TGCAGCGCGGACAGGGGCAACTATGGCTACACCTTC
TRBV12-5	TRBJ2-2	few	TRBD2	CASGPMGGPNTGELFF	TGTGCTAGTGGCCCCATGGGAGGGCCGAACACCGGGGAGCTGTTTTTT
TRBV18	TRBJ2-7	many	TRBD1	CASSGDRTYEQYF	TGTGCCAGCTCAGGGGACAGGACATACGAGCAGTACTTC
TRBV7-3	TRBJ2-3	-	TRBD2	CASSSEGGLAVDTQYF	TGTGCCAGCAGCTCCGAAGGGGGACTAGCGGTTGATACGCAGTATTTT
TRBV10-2	TRBJ2-7	-	-	CASSESEGTEQYF	TGCGCCAGCAGTGAGTCCGAAGGTACCGAGCAGTACTTC
TRBV9	TRBJ2-7	few	-	CASSVGASSYEQYF	TGTGCCAGCAGCGTAGGAGCCAGCTCCTACGAGCAGTACTTC
TRBV5-1	TRBJ2-3	-	-	CASSLERLTTDTQYF	TGCGCCAGCAGCTTGGAGCGACTAACTACAGATACGCAGTATTTT
TRBV12-5	TRBJ1-4	few	TRBD1	CASGSSGGSLTTNEKLFF	TGTGCTAGTGGCTCATCAGGGGGCTCCCTTACAACTAATGAAAAACTGTTTTTT
TRBV29-1	TRBJ2-7	-	TRBD1	CSVTGTGYEQYF	TGCAGCGTAACCGGGACAGGGTACGAGCAGTACTTC
TRBV6-5	TRBJ1-4	-	-	CASSYGRNEKLFF	TGTGCCAGCAGTTACGGGAGAAATGAAAAACTGTTTTTT
TRBV29-1	TRBJ2-4	-	TRBD1	CSVEWDSIQYF	TGCAGCGTTGAATGGGACAGCATTCAGTACTTC
TRBV12-3/TRBV12-4	TRBJ2-1	many	TRBD2	CASTSSGGANEQFF	TGTGCCAGCACCTCTAGCGGGGGGGCGAATGAGCAGTTCTTC
TRBV21-1	TRBJ1-4	many	-	CASSPSFPGGQLMKNCFF	-
TRBV28	TRBJ2-5	few	-	CASTLGGGRETQYF	TGTGCCAGCACCCTCGGAGGGGGGAGAGAGACCCAGTACTTC
TRBV11-2	TRBJ2-2	-	TRBD1	CASSLQGAYTGELFF	TGTGCCAGCAGCTTACAGGGGGCATACACCGGGGAGCTGTTTTTT
TRBV6-1	TRBJ2-7	-	-	CASTVLGTYEQYF	TGTGCCAGCACCGTTCTGGGGACCTACGAGCAGTACTTC
TRBV7-9	TRBJ2-7	many	-	CASSLVAANHYEQYF	TGTGCCAGCAGCTTAGTGGCAGCCAACCACTACGAGCAGTACTTC
TRBV29-1	TRBJ1-1	many	TRBD1	CSVEVQGVMNTEAFF	TGCAGCGTTGAAGTCCAGGGGGTTATGAACACTGAAGCTTTCTTT
TRBV12-3/TRBV12-4	TRBJ2-5	many	TRBD2	CASSPGLAGGQETQYF	TGTGCCAGCAGTCCCGGCCTAGCGGGAGGCCAAGAGACCCAGTACTTC
TRBV4-2	TRBJ2-3	many	-	CASSQGGATSTDTQYF	TGTGCCAGCAGCCAAGGAGGAGCGACTAGCACAGATACGCAGTATTTT
TRBV7-7	TRBJ2-5	many	-	CASSLGNTKETQYF	TGTGCCAGCAGCTTGGGGAATACTAAAGAGACCCAGTACTTC
TRBV2	TRBJ2-2	-	TRBD1	CASSVSAKPGQGNTGELFF	TGTGCCAGCAGTGTTTCCGCGAAACCGGGACAGGGGAACACCGGGGAGCTGTTTTTT
TRBV3-1	TRBJ1-1	few	-	CASSQERGTRAFF	TGTGCCAGCAGCCAAGAACGGGGGACACGAGCTTTCTTT
TRBV7-9	TRBJ2-3	-	-	CASSSTTGADTQYF	TGTGCCAGCAGCTCAACGACCGGCGCAGATACGCAGTATTTT
TRBV7-2	TRBJ2-3	-	TRBD1	CASSRGQGPPDTQYF	TGTGCCAGCAGCCGGGGACAGGGGCCCCCGGATACGCAGTATTTT
TRBV12-5	TRBJ1-2	few	-	CASETTTGDGYTF	TGTGCTAGTGAAACTACGACAGGAGATGGCTACACCTTC
TRBV6-2/TRBV6-3	TRBJ2-5	many	-	CASSRQETQYF	TGTGCCAGCAGCAGACAAGAGACCCAGTACTTC
TRBV6-1	TRBJ2-7	many	TRBD1	CASINMAGTGLIYEQYF	TGTGCCAGCATCAACATGGCCGGGACAGGACTTATTTACGAGCAGTACTTC
TRBV29-1	TRBJ2-1	once	-	CSVGTDLNVNEQFF	TGCAGCGTAGGGACGGATCTCAACGTCAATGAGCAGTTCTTC
TRBV9	TRBJ2-3	few	-	CASSLVTDTQYF	TGTGCCAGCAGCCTCGTCACAGATACGCAGTATTTT
TRBV7-2	TRBJ2-2	-	-	CASSLYYWGELFF	TGTGCCAGCAGCTTATATTATTGGGGGGAGCTGTTTTTT